This T cell receptor (beta chain) was recovered during a study of blood T cells in healthy people across ages. Alongside a J-beta primer mix, a sample-barcoded 5' primer served in a second PCR lasting about 7 to 11 cycles. TCRdb fed the 5' RACE reads into MiXCR, producing one record per CDR3 protein. The sample lists around 1,700,000 distinct CDR3 sequences, 28% occurring once. The germline CDR1 and CDR2 sequences are SGHTA and FQGNSA. The CDR3 has 14 amino acids. V lost 6 bases to trimming and J lost 5 bases, with 17 bases between them. This rearrangement joins TRBV7-2 to TRBJ2-7; D remains ambiguous. The source of this sequence is a woman in her 30s in good health. Sequencing was carried out using blood. CDR3 protein: CASRSGGTTNEQYF. The CDR3 bases are TGTGCCAGCAGATCGGGCGGCACAACTAACGAGCAGTACTTC.